This entry lists 26 T cell receptor beta chains sequenced from one sample in a study of T-cell reconstitution after alpha-beta-depleted transplantation in children. As it was prepared, the TCRbeta library received unique molecular identifiers. One entry per CDR3 protein results from TCRdb running MiXCR on the PCR reads. This sample has approximately 340,000 distinct CDR3 sequences, with approximately 10% found just once. The material sequenced was PBMCs from the stem cell graft donor, taken from the stem cell graft. The receptors stem from a human donor who donated a stem cell graft to a child with acute lymphoblastic leukemia.

This clonotype was detected many times. The chain has TRBV12-3 or TRBV12-4 and TRBJ2-7; D unresolved. V lost 3 bases and J 2 bases, leaving 11 bases between the germline ends. The CDR3 runs 14 residues. Here the CDR3 reads CASSFWGSTYEQYF. The CDR3 nucleotides are TGTGCCAGCAGTTTTTGGGGATCTACCTACGAGCAGTACTTC.

This clonotype appeared a few times. One junction end disagrees with the germline gene, perhaps due to a read error. V usage is TRBV7-2 and J usage is TRBJ1-5, with D maybe TRBD1 (5 bases). The germline CDR1 and CDR2 sequences are SGHTA and FQGNSA. The CDR3 length is 12 residues. CDR3 loop: CASTLGVQPQHF. CDR3 DNA: TGTGCCAGCACCTTAGGGGTTCAGCCCCAGCATTTT.

Many counts were recorded for this clonotype. V is TRBV5-1 and J is TRBJ2-5; perhaps TRBD2 as D (6 bases). Trimming cost V 4 bases and J 1 base, with 11 bases left between them. The CDR3 is 14 residues long. Germline V gene sequence: CDR1 SGHRS, CDR2 YFSETQ. CDR3 nucleotides: TGCGCCAGCAGCCCCTCCGGGAGCCAAGAGACCCAGTACTTC. It encodes CASSPSGSQETQYF.

The chain has TRBV2 and TRBJ1-5; tentative D call: TRBD1 (5 bases). Germline CDR1 and CDR2: SNHLY and FYNNEI. The length of the CDR3 is 15 residues. Trimming shortened V by 6 bases and J by 0 bases, and 12 bases separated the two germline ends. As DNA, the CDR3 is TGTGCCAGCAGCCGTTCGGGGACTAGCAATCAGCCCCAGCATTTT. Translation gives CASSRSGTSNQPQHF. The whole variable domain, remainder taken from reference TRBV2 and TRBJ1-5, is EPEVTQTPSHQVTQMGQEVILRCVPISNHLYFYWYRQILGQKVEFLVSFYNNEISEKSEIFDDQFSVERPDGSNFTLKIRSTKLEDSAMYFCASSRSGTSNQPQHFGDGTRLSIL.

This clonotype was counted a few times. The chain recombines TRBV4-1 with TRBJ2-1, with a tentative D call TRBD1 (5 bases). The CDR3 length is 12 residues. The germline V and J ends were trimmed by 3 bases and 9 bases, with 9 bases remaining between them. Germline assignment: CDR1 MGHRA and CDR2 YSYEKL. Here the CDR3 DNA reads TGCGCCAGCAGCCATGCAAGGGGTGAGCAGTTCTTC. Translating gives CASSHARGEQFF.

Worth noting for this clonotype: At one end, the junction sequence differs from germline, possibly due to a read error. This rearrangement joins TRBV19 to TRBJ2-1; either TRBD1 or TRBD2 may fit D (5 bases each). Germline-derived CDR1 and CDR2 are LNHDA and SQIVND (reference sequence). The CDR3 sequence is 12 residues long. CDR3 protein: CASSIGTSGRVF. The DNA for the CDR3 is TGTGCCAGTAGTATCGGGACCTCCGGAAGGGTCTTC. Full variable domain (outside the CDR3, taken from reference TRBV19 and TRBJ2-1): DGGITQSPKYLFRKEGQNVTLSCEQNLNHDAMYWYRQDPGQGLRLIYYSQIVNDFQKGDIAEGYSVSREKKESFPLTVTSAQKNPTAFYLCASSIGTSGRVFGPGTRLTVL.

This chain uses TRBV20-1 with TRBJ2-3; 9 bases map to TRBD2. The CDR3 has 14 amino acids. Germline values: CDR1 DFQATT, CDR2 SNEGSKA (reference sequence). The V and J ends lost 6 bases and 2 bases, in that order; junction bases with no gene match: 6. Here the CDR3 DNA reads TGCAGTGCGAGGCGGGGACTAGCCACAGATACGCAGTATTTT. Translation gives CSARRGLATDTQYF.

This clonotype was seen many times. DNA of the CDR3: TGTGCCAGCAGGAGGACTGGGACAGGGACCACTGAAGCTTTCTTT. Translated, it gives CASRRTGTGTTEAFF. The chain couples TRBV6-1 to TRBJ1-1; TRBD1 aligns across 9 bases. Germline CDR1 reads MNHNS; CDR2 reads SASEGT. V lost 6 bases and J lost 4; bases outside the gene matches: 9. CDR3 length: 15 residues.

The chain is built from TRBV5-6 and TRBJ2-3; TRBD1 or TRBD2 may be the D gene (6 bases each). The CDR3 has 16 amino acids. V was shortened by 4 bases and J by 4 bases, with 19 bases between the two germline ends. Germline V gene sequence: CDR1 SGHDT, CDR2 YYEEEE. The CDR3 loop is CASSAKWPGEADTQYF. The CDR3 DNA reads as TGTGCCAGCAGCGCTAAATGGCCAGGGGAGGCAGATACGCAGTATTTT.

This chain joins TRBV12-3 or TRBV12-4 and TRBJ2-1, with D perhaps TRBD2 (6 bases). Trimming cost V 5 bases and J 5 bases, with 22 bases left between them. CDR3 length equals 17 residues. CDR3 residues: CASSPLTLAGINNEQFF. The CDR3 nucleotides are TGTGCCAGCAGTCCCCTGACTTTGGCGGGAATAAACAATGAGCAGTTCTTC.

Notes on this clonotype: Because the CDR3 is missing its conserved closing phenylalanine or tryptophan, this is likely a read error. This chain links TRBV20-1 with TRBJ2-3, with no clear D. Trimming pared 6 bases from V and 0 bases from J, leaving 7 bases between. The CDR3 extends over 12 amino acids. Germline CDR1 reads DFQATT; CDR2 reads SNEGSKA (reference sequence). The CDR3 coding sequence is TGCAGTGCCGCGCTGAGCACAGATACGCAGTATTTG. It specifies CSAALSTDTQYL.

The chain recombines TRBV7-2 with TRBJ2-3, with 9 bases that match TRBD2. The CDR3 extends over 15 amino acids. V lost 6 bases to trimming and J lost 1 base; unmatched junction nucleotides: 5. Germline V gene lookup returns CDR1 SGHTA and CDR2 FQGNSA. The CDR3 bases are TGTGCCAGCAGACCCTGGACTAGCGGCACAGATACGCAGTATTTT. It codes for CASRPWTSGTDTQYF.

This clonotype was detected a few times. Written as DNA, the CDR3 is TGTGCCAGCAGTTTAGACGGGACAGGCCCCCTCAATGAGCAGTTCTTC. Translated: CASSLDGTGPLNEQFF. The rearrangement links TRBV12-3 or TRBV12-4 to TRBJ2-1; 8 nucleotides line up with TRBD1. V shed 1 base, J shed 6 bases, and the junction held 8 bases outside the gene matches. This CDR3 comprises 16 residues.

V gene TRBV12-3 or TRBV12-4 combines with J gene TRBJ1-2; D perhaps matches TRBD1 (6 bases). V shed 2 bases and J shed 5 bases, with 9 bases lying between them. CDR3 length: 13 amino acids. The CDR3 is CASSLRRGYGYTF. The CDR3 DNA sequence: TGTGCCAGCAGTTTACGCAGGGGTTATGGCTACACCTTC.

This clonotype was picked up a small number of times. The rearrangement joins TRBV12-3 or TRBV12-4 to TRBJ2-1; possibly TRBD1 or TRBD2 for D (5 bases each). The CDR3 length is 15 residues. The V end was cut by 6 bases, the J end by 9 bases, with 21 bases between. CDR3 protein: CASSPGAPVQLEQFF. CDR3 DNA sequence: TGTGCCAGCAGCCCCGGGGCCCCCGTACAACTTGAGCAGTTCTTC.

In its sample, this clonotype was seen many times. This chain joins TRBV12-3 or TRBV12-4 and TRBJ2-7; D call uncertain. The CDR3 is made up of 13 amino acids. Trimming pared 6 bases from V and 4 bases from J, leaving 13 bases between. The CDR3 DNA reads as TGTGCCAGCAGCTCGACGACGCTATACGAGCAGTACTTC. Protein: CASSSTTLYEQYF.

This clonotype was recorded at least ten times. In nucleotides, the CDR3 is TGTGCCAGCAGCCGGAGGAATGAGCAGTTCTTC. Protein sequence: CASSRRNEQFF. The chain employs TRBV27 and TRBJ2-1; D is perhaps TRBD2 (5 bases). The V end was cut by 6 bases, the J end by 7 bases, with 7 bases between. Germline V gene lookup returns CDR1 MNHEY and CDR2 SMNVEV (reference sequence). The CDR3 has 11 residues.

There are a few counts of this clonotype. The V gene is TRBV3-1, the J gene TRBJ2-1; D is unresolved. V dropped 2 bases and J dropped 6 bases, with 8 bases sitting between them. Germline CDR1 reads LGHDT; CDR2 reads YNNKEL (reference sequence). CDR3 length equals 13 residues. The CDR3 reads CASSQFAGNEQFF. The CDR3 DNA reads as TGTGCCAGCAGCCAATTTGCCGGCAATGAGCAGTTCTTC.

A few counts support this clonotype. V and J are TRBV18 and TRBJ2-7, with D perhaps matching TRBD2 (6 bases). The CDR3 has 15 residues. Germline V gene lookup returns CDR1 KGHSH and CDR2 LQKENI. Deletions cut 0 bases from V and 2 bases from J, with 11 bases between. CDR3 residues: CASSPPEGGPYEQYF. The DNA for the CDR3 is TGTGCCAGCTCACCACCGGAGGGTGGGCCCTACGAGCAGTACTTC. Drawing the rest from reference TRBV18 and TRBJ2-7, the complete variable domain is NAGVMQNPRHLVRRRGQEARLRCSPMKGHSHVYWYRQLPEEGLKFMVYLQKENIIDESGMPKERFSAEFPKEGPSILRIQQVVRGDSAAYFCASSPPEGGPYEQYFGPGTRLTVT.

The chain joins TRBV4-1 to TRBJ2-5; D perhaps matches TRBD2 (7 bases). Trimming cost V 5 bases and J 5 bases, with 18 bases left between them. CDR1 and CDR2 (germline): MGHRA, YSYEKL. The CDR3 runs 15 residues. The CDR3 region is CASSTPGEGGETQYF. The CDR3 DNA reads TGCGCCAGCAGCACTCCAGGGGAGGGGGGGGAGACCCAGTACTTC.

This clonotype appeared a few times. The V gene is TRBV20-1, the J gene TRBJ2-7; TRBD1 might be the D (6 bases). This CDR3 spans 13 amino acids. Trimming cost V 5 bases and J 4 bases, with 15 bases left between them. CDR1 is DFQATT and CDR2 is SNEGSKA in the germline V gene (reference sequence). The CDR3 nucleotides are TGCAGTGCTCTACAGGGTTTGTTTTACGAGCAGTACTTC. Protein product: CSALQGLFYEQYF.

This clonotype was seen only a few times. The rearrangement links TRBV30 to TRBJ1-1; D ambiguous. The CDR3 is made up of 13 amino acids. Trimming took 4 bases from V and 4 from J, leaving 13 bases between them. Germline CDR1 GTSNPN, CDR2 SVGIG (reference sequence). As DNA, the CDR3 is TGTGCCTGGATTCCGGGAGGCGGCACTGAAGCTTTCTTT. It yields the protein CAWIPGGGTEAFF.

The chain employs TRBV15 and TRBJ2-7, with D perhaps TRBD2 (5 bases). CDR1 LNHNV and CDR2 YYDKDF come from the germline V gene (reference sequence). Trimming shortened V by 3 bases and J by 0 bases, and 9 bases separated the two germline ends. CDR3 length: 14 residues. CDR3 region: CATSSEGSSYEQYF. Here the CDR3 DNA reads TGTGCCACCAGCAGTGAGGGCAGCTCCTACGAGCAGTACTTC.

This sequence joins TRBV20-1 and TRBJ2-3; tentatively, D is TRBD1 or TRBD2 (7 bases each). Germline-derived CDR1 and CDR2 are DFQATT and SNEGSKA (reference sequence). The CDR3 totals 15 residues. The germline V and J ends were trimmed by 0 bases and 4 bases, with 14 bases remaining between them. Written as DNA, the CDR3 is TGCAGTGCTAGAGATCTCCAGGGGGGGGCAGATACGCAGTATTTT. It yields the protein CSARDLQGGADTQYF.

V gene TRBV7-3 combines with J gene TRBJ2-1; D is ambiguous. Per germline, CDR1 SGHTA and CDR2 FQGTGA. V lost 2 bases, J lost 7 bases, and 9 bases lay in between. This CDR3 comprises 13 residues. Here the CDR3 reads CASSLGRLNEQFF. The DNA for the CDR3 is TGTGCCAGCAGCTTAGGTAGGCTGAATGAGCAGTTCTTC. The variable domain in full, with the rest retrieved from reference TRBV7-3 and TRBJ2-1, is GAGVSQTPSNKVTEKGKYVELRCDPISGHTALYWYRQSLGQGPEFLIYFQGTGAADDSGLPNDRFFAVRPEGSVSTLKIQRTERGDSAVYLCASSLGRLNEQFFGPGTRLTVL.

In this sample, this clonotype turned up a few times. The gene calls are TRBV7-2 and TRBJ2-7; TRBD1 aligns across 7 bases. J was trimmed by 2 bases and V by 5 bases; bases with no gene match: 12. The CDR3 loop spans 16 amino acids. CDR1 and CDR2 from the germline V gene are SGHTA and FQGNSA. CDR3: CASSPLGGQTPYEQYF. The CDR3 coding sequence is TGTGCCAGCAGCCCCTTAGGGGGACAGACCCCCTACGAGCAGTACTTC.